These 3 T cell receptor beta chains were sequenced from one sample in a study of cytomegalovirus exposure and HLA in healthy donors. 60 Vbeta and 13 Jbeta primers were used in PCR. Generated by immunoSEQ multiplex PCR, the TCRdb table keeps only in-frame clones and is missing some. In the table there are tens of thousands of clones, around 72% of which are singletons. The sequenced sample was PBMCs. The receptors here all came from a man in his fifties or sixties in good health and CMV-seropositive.

The chain is built from TRBV30 and TRBJ1-1; 7 positions match TRBD1. The CDR3 has 14 residues. Germline CDR1 and CDR2: GTSNPN and SVGIG (reference sequence). Germline trimming cut 6 bases from V and 3 bases from J; bases unmatched to any gene: 10. The CDR3, as DNA: TGTGCCTGCGATTTCAGGGGGATGTACACTGAAGCTTTCTTT. It encodes CACDFRGMYTEAFF.

The chain uses TRBV9 and TRBJ2-2; D is undetermined. V lost 4 bases and J lost 6, with 10 bases in between. Germline assignment: CDR1 SGDLS and CDR2 YYNGEE. The CDR3 contains 13 residues. This CDR3 is CASSPSYAGELFF. The DNA of the CDR3 is TGTGCCAGCAGCCCCTCGTATGCCGGGGAGCTGTTTTTT.

This clone appeared a single time. V gene TRBV7-8 combines with J gene TRBJ1-4; TRBD1 agrees at 8 bases. The J segment lost 3 bases and the V segment lost 6 bases, leaving 6 bases of the junction unmatched. The germline gives CDR1 SGHVS, CDR2 FQNEAQ. The length of the CDR3 is 15 residues. CDR3 coding DNA: TGTGCCAGCAGTACCCAGACAGGGGCTAATGAAAAACTGTTTTTT. Its protein is CASSTQTGANEKLFF. The full variable domain, with the rest looked up from reference TRBV7-8 and TRBJ1-4, is GAGVSQSPRYKVAKRGQDVALRCDPISGHVSLFWYQQALGQGPEFLTYFQNEAQLDKSGLPSDRFFAERPEGSVSTLKIQRTQQEDSAVYLCASSTQTGANEKLFFGSGTQLSVL.